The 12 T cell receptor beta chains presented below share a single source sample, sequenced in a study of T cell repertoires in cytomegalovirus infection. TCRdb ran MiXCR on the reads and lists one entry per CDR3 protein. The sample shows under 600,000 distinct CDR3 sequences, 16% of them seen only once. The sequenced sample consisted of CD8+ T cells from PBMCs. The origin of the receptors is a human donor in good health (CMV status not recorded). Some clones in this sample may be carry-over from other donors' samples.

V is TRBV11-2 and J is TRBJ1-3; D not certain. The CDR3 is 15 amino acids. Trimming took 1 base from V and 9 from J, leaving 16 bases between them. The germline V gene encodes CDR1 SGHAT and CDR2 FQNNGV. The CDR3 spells CASSLGSLAGGTIYF. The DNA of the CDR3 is TGTGCCAGCAGCTTAGGCTCGCTCGCGGGTGGCACCATATATTTT.

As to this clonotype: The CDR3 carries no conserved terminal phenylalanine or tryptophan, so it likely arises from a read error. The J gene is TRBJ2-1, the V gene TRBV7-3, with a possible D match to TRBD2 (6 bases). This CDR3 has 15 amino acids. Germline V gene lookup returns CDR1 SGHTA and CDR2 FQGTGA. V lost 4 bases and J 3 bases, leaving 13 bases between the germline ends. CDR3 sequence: CASSSRGANYNEQFL. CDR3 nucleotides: TGTGCCAGCAGCTCCCGCGGGGCCAACTACAATGAGCAGTTCTTA.

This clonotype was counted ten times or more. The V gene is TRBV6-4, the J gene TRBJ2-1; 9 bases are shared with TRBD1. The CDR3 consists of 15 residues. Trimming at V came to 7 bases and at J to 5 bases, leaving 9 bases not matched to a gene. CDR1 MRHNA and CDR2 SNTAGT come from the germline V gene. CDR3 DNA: TGTGCCAGCAAGTCGGACAGGGGAGGTAACAATGAGCAGTTCTTC. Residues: CASKSDRGGNNEQFF.

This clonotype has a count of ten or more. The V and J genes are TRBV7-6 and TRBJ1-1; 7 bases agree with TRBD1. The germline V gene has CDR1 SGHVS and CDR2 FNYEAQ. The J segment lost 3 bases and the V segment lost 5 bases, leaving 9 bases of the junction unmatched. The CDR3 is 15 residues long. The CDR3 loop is CASSPQGGQDTEAFF. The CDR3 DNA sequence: TGTGCCAGCAGCCCTCAGGGGGGGCAGGACACTGAAGCTTTCTTT.

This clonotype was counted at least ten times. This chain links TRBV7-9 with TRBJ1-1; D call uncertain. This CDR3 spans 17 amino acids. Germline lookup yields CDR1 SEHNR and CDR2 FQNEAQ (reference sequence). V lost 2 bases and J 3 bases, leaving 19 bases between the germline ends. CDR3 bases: TGTGCCAGCAGCTTATTTCGGGATTCGGGGATGGACACTGAAGCTTTCTTT. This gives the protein CASSLFRDSGMDTEAFF. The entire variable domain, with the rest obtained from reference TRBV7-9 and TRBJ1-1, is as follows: DTGVSQNPRHKITKRGQNVTFRCDPISEHNRLYWYRQTLGQGPEFLTYFQNEAQLEKSRLLSDRFSAERPKGSFSTLEIQRTEQGDSAMYLCASSLFRDSGMDTEAFFGQGTRLTVV.

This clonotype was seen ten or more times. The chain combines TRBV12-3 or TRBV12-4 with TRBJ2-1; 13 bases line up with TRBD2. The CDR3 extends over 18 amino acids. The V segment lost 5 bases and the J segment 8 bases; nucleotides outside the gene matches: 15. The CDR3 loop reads CASSPGLAGATAWDEQFF. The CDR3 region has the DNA TGTGCCAGCAGTCCCGGACTAGCGGGAGCCACAGCTTGGGATGAGCAGTTCTTC.

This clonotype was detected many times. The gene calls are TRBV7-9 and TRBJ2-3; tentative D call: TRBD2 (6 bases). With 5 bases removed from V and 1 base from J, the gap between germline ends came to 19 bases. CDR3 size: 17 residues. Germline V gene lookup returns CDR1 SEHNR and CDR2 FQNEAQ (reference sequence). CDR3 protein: CASSGAGSPAGTDTQYF. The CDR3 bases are TGTGCCAGCAGCGGAGCGGGCTCCCCAGCTGGCACAGATACGCAGTATTTT. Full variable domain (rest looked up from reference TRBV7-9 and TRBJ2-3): DTGVSQNPRHKITKRGQNVTFRCDPISEHNRLYWYRQTLGQGPEFLTYFQNEAQLEKSRLLSDRFSAERPKGSFSTLEIQRTEQGDSAMYLCASSGAGSPAGTDTQYFGPGTRLTVL.

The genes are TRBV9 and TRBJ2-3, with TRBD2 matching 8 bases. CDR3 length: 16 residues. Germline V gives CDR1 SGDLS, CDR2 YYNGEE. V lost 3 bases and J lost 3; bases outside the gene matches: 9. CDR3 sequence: CASSAGRAGSTDTQYF. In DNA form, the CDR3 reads TGTGCCAGCAGCGCCGGGAGGGCGGGAAGTACAGATACGCAGTATTTT.

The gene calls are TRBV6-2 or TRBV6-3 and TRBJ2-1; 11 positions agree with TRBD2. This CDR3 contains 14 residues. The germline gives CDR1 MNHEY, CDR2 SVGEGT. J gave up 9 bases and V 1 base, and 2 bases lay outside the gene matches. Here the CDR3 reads CASSYYLAGGEQFF. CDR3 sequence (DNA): TGTGCCAGCAGTTACTATCTAGCGGGGGGTGAGCAGTTCTTC.

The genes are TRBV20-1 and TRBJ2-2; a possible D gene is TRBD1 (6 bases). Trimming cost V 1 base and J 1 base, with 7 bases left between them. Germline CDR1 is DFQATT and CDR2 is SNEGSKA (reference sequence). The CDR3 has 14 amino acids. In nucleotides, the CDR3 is TGCAGTGCTAGAGGGACAGAGAACACCGGGGAGCTGTTTTTT. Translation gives CSARGTENTGELFF.

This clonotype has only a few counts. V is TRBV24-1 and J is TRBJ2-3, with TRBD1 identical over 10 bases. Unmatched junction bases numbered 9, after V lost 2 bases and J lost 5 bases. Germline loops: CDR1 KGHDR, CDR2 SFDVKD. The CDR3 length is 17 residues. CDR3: CATSDSAGTGEGDTQYF. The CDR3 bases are TGTGCCACCAGTGATTCGGCCGGGACAGGGGAGGGAGATACGCAGTATTTT.

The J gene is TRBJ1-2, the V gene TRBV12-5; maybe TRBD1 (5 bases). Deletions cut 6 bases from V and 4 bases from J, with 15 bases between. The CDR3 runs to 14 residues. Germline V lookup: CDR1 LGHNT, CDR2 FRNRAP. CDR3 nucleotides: TGTGCTAGTGGCACCCCCAGGGTAGGCTATGGCTACACCTTC. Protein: CASGTPRVGYGYTF.